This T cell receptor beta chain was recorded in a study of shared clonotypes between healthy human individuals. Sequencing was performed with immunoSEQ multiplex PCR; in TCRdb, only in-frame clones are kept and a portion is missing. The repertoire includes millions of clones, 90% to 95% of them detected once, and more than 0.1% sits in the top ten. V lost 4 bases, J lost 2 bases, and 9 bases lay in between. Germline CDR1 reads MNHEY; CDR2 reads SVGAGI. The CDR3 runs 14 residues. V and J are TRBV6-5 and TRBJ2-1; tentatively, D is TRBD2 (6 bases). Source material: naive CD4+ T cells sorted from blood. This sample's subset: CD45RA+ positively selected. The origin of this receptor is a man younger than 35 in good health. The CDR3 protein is CASSLGLPYNEQFF. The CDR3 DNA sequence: TGTGCCAGCAGTTTGGGACTTCCCTACAATGAGCAGTTCTTC.